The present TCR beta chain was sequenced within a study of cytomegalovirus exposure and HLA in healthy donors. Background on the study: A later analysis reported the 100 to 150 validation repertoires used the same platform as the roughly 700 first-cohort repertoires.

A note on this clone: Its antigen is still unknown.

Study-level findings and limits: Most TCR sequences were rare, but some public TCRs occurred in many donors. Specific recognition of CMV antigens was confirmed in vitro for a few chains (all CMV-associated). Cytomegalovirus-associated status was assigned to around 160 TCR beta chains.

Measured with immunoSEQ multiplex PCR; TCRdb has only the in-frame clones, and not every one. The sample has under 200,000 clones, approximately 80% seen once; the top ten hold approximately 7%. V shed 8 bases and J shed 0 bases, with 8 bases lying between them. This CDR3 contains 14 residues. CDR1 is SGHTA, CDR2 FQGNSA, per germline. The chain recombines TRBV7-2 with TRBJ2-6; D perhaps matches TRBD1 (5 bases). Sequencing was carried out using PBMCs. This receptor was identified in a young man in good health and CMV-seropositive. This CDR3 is CASLRVSGANVLTF. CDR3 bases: TGTGCCAGCCTCAGGGTCTCTGGGGCCAACGTCCTGACTTTC.